The T cell receptor (beta chain) under discussion was sequenced for a study of blood T cell repertoires in COVID-19. This clone was found once. Assay used: immunoSEQ multiplex PCR; TCRdb lists only in-frame clones, some missing. The table records about 280,000 clones, 88% of them present only once. Enrolled through a virtual design, the participants were between roughly 18 and 89 years of age and came from approximately 25 US areas. V was shortened by 1 base and J by 0 bases, with 6 bases between the two germline ends. This CDR3 is built from 14 residues. Per germline, CDR1 SGHAT and CDR2 FQDESV (reference sequence).

What was sequenced was PBMCs or T cells enriched from blood (not recorded which). The chain links TRBV11-1 to TRBJ1-2; no clear D gene. The sequence was obtained from a woman in her fifties or sixties in a cohort exposed to, infected with or recovered from COVID-19 (not recorded which). The CDR3 DNA follows: TGTGCCAGCAGCTTAGGTCATTCTAACTATGGCTACACCTTC. Amino acids: CASSLGHSNYGYTF.